Listed below are T cell receptor beta chains from one sample, sequenced in a study of T cells in Graves' hyperthyroidism and ophthalmopathy. One entry per CDR3 protein results from TCRdb running MiXCR on the multiplex PCR reads. Here the sample spans about 300,000 distinct CDR3 sequences, approximately 14% being singletons. Sequencing was performed on blood. Receptor source: a woman aged 40 to 55 with Graves' hyperthyroidism. The CDR3 runs from the conserved cysteine through the conserved F or W. Each record gives: J gene, V gene, D gene, clone size, CDR3 protein, CDR3 DNA. A D gene is named only where the DNA matches it firmly. A clone size is listed for some rows: how often the clone was seen (once, few, many), or a class if it is expanded.

TRBJ1-6 TRBV7-2 NA many CASSLGGAVLNSPLHF TGTGCCAGCAGCTTAGGGGGGGCAGTACTTAATTCACCCCTCCACTTT
TRBJ1-2 TRBV19 NA few CASSILTGSETYGYTF TGTGCCAGTAGTATCCTCACAGGGTCAGAGACCTATGGCTACACCTTC
TRBJ1-4 TRBV15 NA many CATSRDLDSRTVDEKLFF TGTGCCACCAGCAGAGATCTAGACTCCCGGACAGTGGATGAAAAACTGTTTTTT
TRBJ1-1 TRBV11-1 NA many CASTPGGTEAFF TGTGCCAGCACCCCGGGGGGGACTGAAGCTTTCTTT
TRBJ1-1 TRBV18 TRBD1 many CASSQDRGLGEAFF TGTGCCAGCTCACAGGACAGGGGACTGGGTGAAGCTTTCTTT
TRBJ2-7 TRBV7-9 NA many CASSPGSGEQYF TGTGCCAGCAGCCCTGGGAGCGGTGAGCAGTACTTC
TRBJ1-2 TRBV28 NA many CASRLSGGAYGYTF TGTGCCAGCAGATTATCGGGGGGCGCCTATGGCTACACCTTC
TRBJ2-2 TRBV19 NA few CASSMSWRGTGELFF TGTGCCAGTAGTATGTCCTGGAGGGGCACCGGGGAGCTGTTTTTT
TRBJ2-7 TRBV12-3/TRBV12-4 TRBD2 many CASSFAWTSGRVGEQYF TGTGCCAGCAGTTTCGCTTGGACTAGCGGGAGGGTGGGGGAGCAGTACTTC
TRBJ1-1 TRBV4-1 TRBD1 NA CASSHSHRGVTEAFF TGCGCCAGCAGCCATTCCCACAGGGGTGTGACTGAAGCTTTCTTT
TRBJ2-7 TRBV20-1 TRBD2 NA CSAGGSGPTGTSVYEQYF TGCAGTGCGGGAGGGAGTGGGCCGACCGGGACTAGCGTCTACGAGCAGTACTTC
TRBJ2-2 TRBV2 NA NA CASNTGLDIGELFF TGTGCCAGCAATACCGGATTGGACATCGGGGAGCTGTTTTTT
TRBJ2-2 TRBV6-1 NA many CASSEVTSFYTGELFF TGTGCCAGCAGTGAAGTCACTAGCTTTTACACCGGGGAGCTGTTTTTT
TRBJ1-2 TRBV5-1 NA NA CASSLTNDRRGYTF TGCGCCAGCAGCTTGACCAACGACCGCCGCGGCTACACCTTC
TRBJ2-1 TRBV28 TRBD2 many CASSLPGTSGRNEQFF TGTGCCAGCAGTCTGCCCGGGACTAGCGGGAGGAATGAGCAGTTCTTC
TRBJ2-1 TRBV20-1 NA few CSVGESGNEQFF TGCAGTGTCGGAGAGAGTGGCAATGAGCAGTTCTTC
TRBJ1-2 TRBV7-9 NA many CASSLEGASGYTF TGTGCCAGCAGCTTAGAAGGGGCTAGTGGCTACACCTTC
TRBJ2-1 TRBV12-3/TRBV12-4 NA NA CASSLGGLAYTYNEQFF TGTGCCAGCAGTTTGGGCGGGTTAGCGTACACTTACAATGAGCAGTTCTTC
TRBJ2-5 TRBV7-2 TRBD2 NA CASSSARYAGGRETQYF TGTGCCAGCAGCTCCGCTAGATACGCGGGAGGACGAGAGACCCAGTACTTC
TRBJ1-1 TRBV20-1 TRBD1 NA CSARDGTGPDEAFF TGCAGTGCTAGAGACGGGACAGGGCCCGATGAAGCTTTCTTT
TRBJ2-7 TRBV13 TRBD2 many CASSFLGKTSFAQYF TGTGCCAGCAGCTTTCTTGGAAAGACTAGCTTCGCGCAGTACTTC
TRBJ2-3 TRBV24-1 NA NA CATSPPATDTQYF TGTGCCACCAGCCCCCCGGCGACAGATACGCAGTATTTT